Detailed here is one T cell receptor (beta chain). The antigen is undetermined. Germline V gene sequence: CDR1 SGHTA, CDR2 FQGTGA. The CDR3 loop spans 13 amino acids. The germline V and J ends were trimmed by 2 bases and 12 bases, with 14 bases remaining between them. Sequencing used immunoSEQ multiplex PCR; TCRdb keeps in-frame clones, though not all of them. The repertoire holds about 52,000 clones, with roughly nine tenths as singletons. This entry belongs to a study of OX40 agonist ivuxolimab in advanced cancers. Study findings and constraints: Averaging showed that CD8+ T cells had more expanded clones than CD4+ did.

The chain couples TRBV7-3 to TRBJ1-5; D remains ambiguous. This material consisted of CD4+ or CD8+ T cells sorted from blood, taken in a trial of the OX40 agonist ivuxolimab. This clonotype was obtained from an adult with an advanced solid tumor such as melanoma, head and neck, liver or kidney cancer. The CDR3 DNA is TGTGCCAGCAGCTTAGCGCTCGAAACACTCCAGCATTTT. This encodes CASSLALETLQHF.